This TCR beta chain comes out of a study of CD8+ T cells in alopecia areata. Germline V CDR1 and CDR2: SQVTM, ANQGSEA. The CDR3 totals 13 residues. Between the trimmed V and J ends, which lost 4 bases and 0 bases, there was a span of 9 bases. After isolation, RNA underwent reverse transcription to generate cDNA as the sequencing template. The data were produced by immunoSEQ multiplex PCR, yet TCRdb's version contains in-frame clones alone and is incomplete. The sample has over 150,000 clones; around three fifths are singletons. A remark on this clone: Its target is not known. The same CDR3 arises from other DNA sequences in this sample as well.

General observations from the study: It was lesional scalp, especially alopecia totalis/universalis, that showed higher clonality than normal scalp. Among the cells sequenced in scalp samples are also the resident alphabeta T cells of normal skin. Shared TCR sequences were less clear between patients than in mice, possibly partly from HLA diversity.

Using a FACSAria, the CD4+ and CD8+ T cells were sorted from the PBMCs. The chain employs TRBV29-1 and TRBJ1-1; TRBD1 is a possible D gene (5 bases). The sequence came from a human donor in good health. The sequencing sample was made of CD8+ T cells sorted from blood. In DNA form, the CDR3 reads TGCAGCGTTGTGGGGCACATGAACACTGAAGCTTTCTTT. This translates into CSVVGHMNTEAFF. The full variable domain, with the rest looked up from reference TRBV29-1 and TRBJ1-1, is SAVISQKPSRDICQRGTSLTIQCQVDSQVTMMFWYRQQPGQSLTLIATANQGSEATYESGFVIDKFPISRPNLTFSTLTVSNMSPEDSSIYLCSVVGHMNTEAFFGQGTRLTVV.